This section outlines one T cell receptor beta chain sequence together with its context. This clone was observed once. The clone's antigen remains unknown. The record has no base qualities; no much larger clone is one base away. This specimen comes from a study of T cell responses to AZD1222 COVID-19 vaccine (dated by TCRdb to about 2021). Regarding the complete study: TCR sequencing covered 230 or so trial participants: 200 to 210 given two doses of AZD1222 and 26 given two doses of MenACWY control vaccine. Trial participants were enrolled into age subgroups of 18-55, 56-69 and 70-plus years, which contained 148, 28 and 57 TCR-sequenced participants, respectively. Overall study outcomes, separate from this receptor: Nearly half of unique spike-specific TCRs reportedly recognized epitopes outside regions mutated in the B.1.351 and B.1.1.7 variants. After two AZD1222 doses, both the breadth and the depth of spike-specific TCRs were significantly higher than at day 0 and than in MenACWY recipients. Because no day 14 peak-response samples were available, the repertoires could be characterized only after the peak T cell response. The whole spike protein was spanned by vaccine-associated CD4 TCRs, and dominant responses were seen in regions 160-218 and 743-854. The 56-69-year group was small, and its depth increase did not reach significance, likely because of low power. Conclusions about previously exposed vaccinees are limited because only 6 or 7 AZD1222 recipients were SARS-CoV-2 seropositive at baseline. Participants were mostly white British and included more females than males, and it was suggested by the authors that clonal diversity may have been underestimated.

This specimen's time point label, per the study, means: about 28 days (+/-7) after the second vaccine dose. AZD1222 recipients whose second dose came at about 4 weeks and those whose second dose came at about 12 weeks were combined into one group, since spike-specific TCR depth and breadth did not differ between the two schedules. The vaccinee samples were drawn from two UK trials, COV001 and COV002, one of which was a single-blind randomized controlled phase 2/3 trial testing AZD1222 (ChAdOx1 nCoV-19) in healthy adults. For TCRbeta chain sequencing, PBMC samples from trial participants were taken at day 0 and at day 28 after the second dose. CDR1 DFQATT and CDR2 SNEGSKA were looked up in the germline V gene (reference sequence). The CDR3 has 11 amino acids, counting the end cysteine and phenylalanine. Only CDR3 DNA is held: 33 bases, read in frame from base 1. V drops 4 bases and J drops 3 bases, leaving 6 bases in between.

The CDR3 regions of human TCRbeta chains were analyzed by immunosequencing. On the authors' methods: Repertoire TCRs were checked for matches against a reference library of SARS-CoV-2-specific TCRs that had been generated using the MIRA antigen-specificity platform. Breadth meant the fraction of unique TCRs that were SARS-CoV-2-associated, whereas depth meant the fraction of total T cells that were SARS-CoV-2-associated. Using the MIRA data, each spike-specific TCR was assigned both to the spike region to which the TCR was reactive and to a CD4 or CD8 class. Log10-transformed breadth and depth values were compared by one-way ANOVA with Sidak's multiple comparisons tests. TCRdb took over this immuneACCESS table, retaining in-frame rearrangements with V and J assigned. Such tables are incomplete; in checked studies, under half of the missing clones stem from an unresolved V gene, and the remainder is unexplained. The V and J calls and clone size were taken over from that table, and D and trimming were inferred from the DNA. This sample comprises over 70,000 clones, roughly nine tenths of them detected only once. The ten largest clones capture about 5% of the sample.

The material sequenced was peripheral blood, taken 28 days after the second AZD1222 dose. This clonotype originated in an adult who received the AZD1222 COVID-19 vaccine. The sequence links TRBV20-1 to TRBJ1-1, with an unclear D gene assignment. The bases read TGCAGTGCTACTCCGCACACTGAAGCTTTCTTT. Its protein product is CSATPHTEAFF.